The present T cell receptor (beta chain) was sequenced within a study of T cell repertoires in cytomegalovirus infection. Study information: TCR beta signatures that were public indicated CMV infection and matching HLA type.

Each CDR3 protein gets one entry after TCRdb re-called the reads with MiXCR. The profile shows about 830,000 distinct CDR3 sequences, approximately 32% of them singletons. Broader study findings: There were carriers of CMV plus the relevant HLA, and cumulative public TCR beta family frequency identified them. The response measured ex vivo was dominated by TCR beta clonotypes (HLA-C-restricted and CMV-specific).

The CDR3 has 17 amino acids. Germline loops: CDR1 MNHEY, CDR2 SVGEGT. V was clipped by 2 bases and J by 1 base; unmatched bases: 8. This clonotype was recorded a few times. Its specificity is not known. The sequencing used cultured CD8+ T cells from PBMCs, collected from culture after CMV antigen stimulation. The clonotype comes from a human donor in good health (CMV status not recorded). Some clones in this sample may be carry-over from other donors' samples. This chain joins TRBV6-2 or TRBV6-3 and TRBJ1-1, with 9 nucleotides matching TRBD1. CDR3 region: CASSYPRDRVTNTEAFF. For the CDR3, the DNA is TGTGCCAGCAGTTACCCTCGGGACAGGGTAACGAACACTGAAGCTTTCTTT.